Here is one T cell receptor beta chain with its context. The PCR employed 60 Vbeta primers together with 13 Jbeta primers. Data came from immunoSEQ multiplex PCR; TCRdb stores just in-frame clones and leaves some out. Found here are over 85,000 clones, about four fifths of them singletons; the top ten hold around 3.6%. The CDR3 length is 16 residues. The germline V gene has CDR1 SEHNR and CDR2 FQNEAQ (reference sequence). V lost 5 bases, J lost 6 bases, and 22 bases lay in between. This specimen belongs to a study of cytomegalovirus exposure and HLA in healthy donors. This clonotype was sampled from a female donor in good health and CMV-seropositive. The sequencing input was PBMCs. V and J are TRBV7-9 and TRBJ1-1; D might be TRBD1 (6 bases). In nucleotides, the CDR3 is TGTGCCAGCAGCCACCCCGCGGGGGCACTGACTTCTGAAGCTTTCTTT. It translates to CASSHPAGALTSEAFF.